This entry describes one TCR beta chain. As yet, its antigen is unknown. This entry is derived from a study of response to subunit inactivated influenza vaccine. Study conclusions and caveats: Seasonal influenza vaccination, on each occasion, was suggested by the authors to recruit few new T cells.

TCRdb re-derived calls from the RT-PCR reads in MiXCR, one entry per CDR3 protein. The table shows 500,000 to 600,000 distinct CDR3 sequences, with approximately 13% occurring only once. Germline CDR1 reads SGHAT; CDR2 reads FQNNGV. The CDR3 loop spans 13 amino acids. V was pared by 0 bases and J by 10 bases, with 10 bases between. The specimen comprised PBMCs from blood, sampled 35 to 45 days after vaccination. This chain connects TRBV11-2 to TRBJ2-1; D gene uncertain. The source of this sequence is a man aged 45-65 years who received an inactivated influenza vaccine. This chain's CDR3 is CASSLDPVSEQFF. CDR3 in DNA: TGTGCCAGCAGCTTAGATCCCGTGTCGGAGCAGTTCTTC.